Presented here are 5 T cell receptor beta chains from one specimen sequenced in a study of PD-1 blockade in mismatch repair-deficient tumors. Sequencing was performed with immunoSEQ multiplex PCR; in TCRdb, only in-frame clones are kept and a portion is missing. The sample records tens of thousands of clones, 78% being singletons. Sequenced material: peripheral blood, taken 2 weeks after starting pembrolizumab. All receptors derive from an adult with mismatch repair-deficient cancer.

In this sample, this clone turned up a few times. This chain connects TRBV6-6 to TRBJ1-2; D is undetermined. Germline V gene lookup returns CDR1 MNHNY and CDR2 SVGAGI (reference sequence). The CDR3 extends over 15 amino acids. Trimming took off 4 bases at V and 5 bases at J, with 17 bases between the two ends. In DNA form, the CDR3 reads TGTGCCAGCAGTTGGGTGGGCGCGGACCGATATGGCTACACCTTC. This sequence encodes CASSWVGADRYGYTF.

The gene calls are TRBV11-2 and TRBJ2-3; 9 nucleotides agree with TRBD2. From germline, CDR1 is SGHAT and CDR2 FQNNGV. Trimming at V came to 0 bases and at J to 4 bases, leaving 2 bases not matched to a gene. The CDR3 is 15 amino acids. The CDR3 sequence: CASSLERGGADTQYF. The CDR3, as DNA: TGTGCCAGCAGCTTAGAGCGCGGGGGGGCAGATACGCAGTATTTT. The whole variable domain, remainder taken from reference TRBV11-2 and TRBJ2-3, is EAGVAQSPRYKIIEKRQSVAFWCNPISGHATLYWYQQILGQGPKLLIQFQNNGVVDDSQLPKDRFSAERLKGVDSTLKIQPAKLEDSAVYLCASSLERGGADTQYFGPGTRLTVL.

V gene TRBV19 combines with J gene TRBJ2-1; 7 bases align to TRBD2. Germline loops: CDR1 LNHDA, CDR2 SQIVND (reference sequence). V lost 7 bases and J lost 7; bases outside the gene matches: 19. This CDR3 is built from 17 residues. DNA of the CDR3: TGTGCCAGTACCACGCCCGGGGGATTCGGCGGGAGAAATGAGCAGTTCTTC. Translating it yields CASTTPGGFGGRNEQFF.

The chain recombines TRBV7-6 with TRBJ1-1; D not certain. Trimming removed 2 bases at V and 1 base at J, with 14 bases between. In germline, CDR1 is SGHVS, CDR2 FNYEAQ. This CDR3 is built from 16 residues. The CDR3 nucleotides are TGTGCCAGCAGCTTATTCGGTTGGACGGGGAACACTGAAGCTTTCTTT. Translation: CASSLFGWTGNTEAFF. Full variable domain (remainder filled in from reference TRBV7-6 and TRBJ1-1): GAGVSQSPRYKVTKRGQDVALRCDPISGHVSLYWYRQALGQGPEFLTYFNYEAQQDKSGLPNDRFSAERPEGSISTLTIQRTEQRDSAMYRCASSLFGWTGNTEAFFGQGTRLTVV.

V gene TRBV19 combines with J gene TRBJ2-5; 7 positions match TRBD2. Trimming removed 4 bases from V and 4 bases from J; junction bases left unmatched: 15. CDR3 length: 17 residues. In germline, CDR1 is LNHDA, CDR2 SQIVND (reference sequence). The CDR3 sequence is CASSTLAGSPLGETQYF. The CDR3 nucleotides read TGTGCCAGTAGTACCTTAGCGGGTTCCCCATTGGGAGAGACCCAGTACTTC.